This T cell receptor beta chain was recovered during a study of blood T cell repertoires in COVID-19. This CDR3 contains 13 residues. The germline gives CDR1 GTSNPN, CDR2 SVGIG (reference sequence). Trimming shortened V by 6 bases and J by 4 bases, and 15 bases separated the two germline ends. Method: immunoSEQ multiplex PCR; TCRdb's copy keeps in-frame clones and lacks some. Seen here are roughly 200,000 clones, about 78% observed once, and the top ten hold roughly 8.8%. Sequenced sample: peripheral blood. The source is a woman in her 50s with active or convalescent COVID-19. The chain combines TRBV30 with TRBJ1-2; weak D call: TRBD1 (5 bases). CDR3 nucleotides: TGTGCCTGCACCTCGGGGGATCTCTATGGCTACACCTTC. As protein: CACTSGDLYGYTF.